What follows are 29 T cell receptor beta chains derived from one specimen sequenced in a study of T cells in Graves' hyperthyroidism and ophthalmopathy. Regions amplified from RNA transcripts were the TCR beta CDR3 regions. Using the HTBI primer set, a first-round RT-PCR was run on the TCR CDR3. TCRdb fed the multiplex PCR reads into MiXCR, producing one record per CDR3 protein. The sample consists of more than 500,000 distinct CDR3 sequences, under 60% of them appearing once. The sequenced material came from peripheral blood or thyroid tissue (not recorded which). Receptors were obtained from an adult woman with Graves' disease, either hyperthyroidism or ophthalmopathy (not recorded which).

This clonotype has at least ten counts. The V call is TRBV20-1, the J call TRBJ2-7, with 7 nucleotides matching TRBD1. Germline trimming cut 6 bases from V and 3 bases from J; bases unmatched to any gene: 14. Germline V lookup: CDR1 DFQATT, CDR2 SNEGSKA (reference sequence). The CDR3 sequence is 15 residues long. The CDR3, as DNA: TGCAGTGCCTCCCGCCCGACAGGGTATGTCTACGAGCAGTACTTC. This sequence encodes CSASRPTGYVYEQYF.

The chain recombines TRBV11-1 with TRBJ1-2; 9 nucleotides match TRBD1. V shed 3 bases, J shed 4 bases, and the junction held 12 bases outside the gene matches. CDR3 length: 17 residues. The V gene's germline CDR1 is SGHAT and CDR2 FQDESV (reference sequence). CDR3 DNA: TGTGCCAGCAGCTTCGGACAGGGGATGCCTTCGAGCTATGGCTACACCTTC. Translated: CASSFGQGMPSSYGYTF.

The V call is TRBV29-1, the J call TRBJ2-7, with 7 bases identical to TRBD1. This CDR3 has 12 amino acids. The junction had 8 bases not matched to a gene; V was cut back by 8 bases and J by 4 bases. The germline gives CDR1 SQVTM, CDR2 ANQGSEA. CDR3 amino acids: CSLGRGTYEQYF. Written as DNA, the CDR3 is TGCAGCTTGGGCAGGGGGACATACGAGCAGTACTTC.

The V call is TRBV20-1, the J call TRBJ2-3, with D hard to call. Looked up from germline, CDR1 is DFQATT and CDR2 is SNEGSKA (reference sequence). This CDR3 spans 9 amino acids. DNA for the CDR3: TGCAGCGATGGGGATACGCAGTATTTT. The encoded protein is CSDGDTQYF.

The chain links TRBV24-1 to TRBJ2-3; 8 bases fit TRBD1. The CDR3 spans 16 residues. V dropped 3 bases and J dropped 4; count of bases not matched to a gene: 8. Germline loops: CDR1 KGHDR, CDR2 SFDVKD. CDR3 sequence: CATSDDKTGVADTQYF. The CDR3 DNA follows: TGTGCCACCAGTGATGATAAGACAGGGGTGGCAGATACGCAGTATTTT.

A word on this clonotype: Being one base from a much bigger clone, this may be a read error. The chain employs TRBV7-2 and TRBJ2-7, with D tentatively TRBD2 (5 bases). Between the trimmed V and J ends, which lost 1 base and 0 bases, there was a span of 16 bases. The CDR3 is made up of 17 amino acids. CDR1 is SGHTA and CDR2 is FQGNSA in the germline V gene. DNA of the CDR3: TGTGCCAGCAGCTTAGGGGGAGCGCCTACGCACTCCTACGAGCAGTACTTC. Amino acid sequence: CASSLGGAPTHSYEQYF.

V gene TRBV7-3 combines with J gene TRBJ1-6, with a tentative D call TRBD1 (5 bases). From germline, CDR1 is SGHTA and CDR2 FQGTGA. V was pared by 5 bases and J by 5 bases, with 10 bases between. The CDR3 runs 14 residues. This CDR3 reads CASSRGRNNSPLHF. The CDR3 bases are TGTGCCAGCAGCCGGGGCCGGAATAATTCACCCCTCCACTTT.

This clonotype was seen many times. The chain uses TRBV25-1 and TRBJ2-7; 7 nucleotides line up with TRBD2. V shed 7 bases and J 5 bases; nucleotides not matched to a gene: 14. The CDR3 is 15 amino acids. From germline, CDR1 is MGHDK and CDR2 SYGVNS. The CDR3 coding sequence is TGTGCCAGCACCGGTCCCTGCGGGGGTCCCGACGAGCAGTACTTC. Its translation: CASTGPCGGPDEQYF.

This clonotype has at least ten counts. The V gene is TRBV4-1, the J gene TRBJ1-4, with D uncertain. CDR1 MGHRA and CDR2 YSYEKL come from the germline V gene. The length of the CDR3 is 14 residues. V lost 4 bases, J lost 8 bases, and 14 bases lay in between. This chain's CDR3 is CASSPLGRNEKLFF. The CDR3, as DNA: TGCGCCAGCAGCCCTCTCGGTCGGAACGAAAAACTGTTTTTT.

This clonotype occurred many times. The chain joins TRBV11-2 to TRBJ1-2; D gene ambiguous. Germline values: CDR1 SGHAT, CDR2 FQNNGV. This CDR3 has 13 amino acids. V was cut by 5 bases and J by 2 bases, with 9 bases left in between. CDR3 residues: CASSPGQNYGYTF. In DNA form, the CDR3 reads TGTGCCAGCAGCCCCGGGCAGAACTATGGCTACACCTTC.

The chain joins TRBV10-2 to TRBJ1-6, with a weak D call TRBD1 (5 bases). The V and J ends lost 0 bases and 9 bases respectively, with 15 bases between them. The CDR3 runs to 16 residues. From germline, CDR1 is WSHSY and CDR2 SAAADI. CDR3 nucleotide sequence: TGCGCCAGCAGTGAGTCCGGTGCAGGGCCGGGTTCACCCCTCCACTTT. Encoded protein: CASSESGAGPGSPLHF.

The rearrangement links TRBV24-1 to TRBJ2-2; TRBD2 agrees at 11 bases. The CDR3 loop spans 17 amino acids. V shed 1 base and J 4 bases; nucleotides not matched to a gene: 4. In germline, CDR1 is KGHDR, CDR2 SFDVKD. The CDR3 DNA sequence: TGTGCCACCAGTGATTTCCTAGCGGGAGGAGGCACCGGGGAGCTGTTTTTT. Encoded protein: CATSDFLAGGGTGELFF.

The chain employs TRBV29-1 and TRBJ2-7, with D perhaps assigned TRBD1 or TRBD2 (5 bases each). The CDR3 is made up of 12 amino acids. The V gene lost 8 bases and the J gene lost 3 bases, with 14 bases spanning the gap. From germline, CDR1 is SQVTM and CDR2 ANQGSEA. CDR3 DNA sequence: TGCAGCTTCGGGACCGGACTCTACGAGCAGTACTTC. Protein: CSFGTGLYEQYF.

The chain combines TRBV29-1 with TRBJ1-1; no firm D call. The CDR3 sequence is 13 residues long. Germline V gene sequence: CDR1 SQVTM, CDR2 ANQGSEA. Trimming pared 7 bases from V and 6 bases from J, leaving 18 bases between. CDR3 nucleotide sequence: TGCAGCGCCCCGGGCCTCCCGAGGGCTGAAGCTTTCTTT. It specifies CSAPGLPRAEAFF.

The count of this clonotype is one. The chain links TRBV7-9 to TRBJ1-1, with TRBD1 matching over 9 bases. J was trimmed by 3 bases and V by 5 bases; bases with no gene match: 7. Germline CDR1 is SEHNR and CDR2 is FQNEAQ (reference sequence). This CDR3 is 15 amino acids long. CDR3 amino acids: CASSHRQGVDTEAFF. The CDR3 DNA follows: TGTGCCAGCAGCCACAGACAGGGGGTTGACACTGAAGCTTTCTTT.

This chain connects TRBV6-5 to TRBJ2-7; tentative D call: TRBD1 (5 bases). Germline CDR1 is MNHEY and CDR2 is SVGAGI. This CDR3 contains 13 residues. Trimming took off 6 bases at V and 6 bases at J, with 15 bases between the two ends. CDR3 residues: CASSPHGAIEQYF. CDR3 in DNA: TGTGCCAGCAGCCCACATGGGGCCATCGAGCAGTACTTC.

This clonotype was seen many times. The CDR3 reads CASSLATTVQETQYF. CDR3 sequence (DNA): TGTGCCAGCAGCTTGGCCACTACAGTCCAAGAGACCCAGTACTTC. The V and J genes are TRBV5-8 and TRBJ2-5; D remains unclear. V lost 0 bases and J lost 1, with 10 bases in between. CDR1 is SGHTS, CDR2 YDEGEE, per germline. CDR3 length: 15 residues.

This clonotype was seen at least ten times. The rearrangement uses TRBV7-2 and TRBJ2-5, with D possibly called TRBD1 or TRBD2 (5 bases each). V was trimmed by 5 bases and J by 5 bases, leaving 18 bases between them. The CDR3 is made up of 15 amino acids. Per germline, CDR1 SGHTA and CDR2 FQGNSA. CDR3: CASSPPGTMRETQYF. The CDR3 bases are TGTGCCAGCAGCCCACCCGGGACGATGAGGGAGACCCAGTACTTC.

The sample holds many counts of this clonotype. The chain employs TRBV9 and TRBJ2-2, with a weak D call TRBD2 (5 bases). Per germline, CDR1 SGDLS and CDR2 YYNGEE. Trimming removed 1 base from V and 5 bases from J, with 12 bases in between. The CDR3 sequence is 15 residues long. Here the CDR3 reads CASSVTGMGTGELFF. The CDR3 DNA reads as TGTGCCAGCAGCGTAACGGGGATGGGTACCGGGGAGCTGTTTTTT.

This clonotype has at least ten counts. This chain links TRBV2 with TRBJ2-7; 10 nucleotides match TRBD1. The CDR3 has 15 residues. V was clipped by 8 bases and J by 6 bases; unmatched bases: 13. Germline CDR1 reads SNHLY; CDR2 reads FYNNEI. The chain's CDR3 is CASLLSGTGAGEQYF. CDR3 coding DNA: TGTGCCAGCCTCCTATCCGGGACAGGGGCTGGCGAGCAGTACTTC.

V gene TRBV4-3 combines with J gene TRBJ1-1, with 7 positions matching TRBD1. The CDR3 extends over 14 amino acids. Germline V gives CDR1 LGHNA, CDR2 YSLEER. V lost 4 bases and J lost 5; bases outside the gene matches: 7. DNA of the CDR3: TGCGCCAGCAGCCCAGGGACAGTAGATACTGAAGCTTTCTTT. Its protein is CASSPGTVDTEAFF.

The CDR3 loop reads CAVRRLGRVAGYTF. The CDR3 nucleotides read TGTGCCGTCAGACGCCTGGGACGTGTGGCTGGCTACACCTTC. The J gene is TRBJ1-2, the V gene TRBV7-9; tentative D call: TRBD1 (5 bases). The CDR3 runs to 14 residues. CDR1 and CDR2 (germline): SEHNR, FQNEAQ (reference sequence). Between the trimmed V and J ends, which lost 11 bases and 7 bases, there was a span of 23 bases. Variable domain in full (rest from reference TRBV7-9 and TRBJ1-2): DTGVSQNPRHKITKRGQNVTFRCDPISEHNRLYWYRQTLGQGPEFLTYFQNEAQLEKSRLLSDRFSAERPKGSFSTLEIQRTEQGDSAMYLCAVRRLGRVAGYTFGSGTRLTVV.

This clonotype came up many times. The chain has TRBV7-3 and TRBJ2-2; 7 positions agree with TRBD2. Germline V gene data show CDR1 as SGHTA and CDR2 as FQGTGA. The CDR3 consists of 15 residues. The V gene end was trimmed by 1 base and the J gene end by 3 bases; junction bases not matched to a gene: 2. CDR3 in DNA: TGTGCCAGCAGCTTAATGGCGGGAGACACCGGGGAGCTGTTTTTT. Protein sequence: CASSLMAGDTGELFF.

The DNA for the CDR3 is TGTGCCAGCAGCTTAGGGCCTGGGGCTAGCCGAGAGCAGTACTTC. Translated, it gives CASSLGPGASREQYF. The rearrangement uses TRBV7-2 and TRBJ2-7; either TRBD1 or TRBD2 may fit D (5 bases each). V lost 1 base, J lost 7 bases, and 17 bases lay in between. The CDR3 spans 15 residues. The V gene's germline CDR1 is SGHTA and CDR2 FQGNSA.

To note about this clonotype: The junction and the germline gene differ at one end; a read error may be behind it. V and J are TRBV10-2 and TRBJ1-6; D ambiguous. The CDR3 extends over 13 amino acids. The V gene's germline CDR1 is WSHSY and CDR2 SAAADI. The DNA of the CDR3 is TGTGCTTCCCGCCCTAACTCCGGAGGACCCCTCCACTTT. Its protein product is CASRPNSGGPLHF.

The V and J genes are TRBV9 and TRBJ1-5, with a tentative D call TRBD1 (5 bases). The CDR3 contains 14 residues. Germline V gives CDR1 SGDLS, CDR2 YYNGEE. Trimming stripped 4 bases from V and 11 bases from J, with 19 bases between. The CDR3 here is CASSTSSGQETQHF. The CDR3 DNA reads as TGTGCCAGCAGCACGTCCAGCGGACAAGAGACCCAGCATTTT.

This clonotype was observed a few times. The chain links TRBV9 to TRBJ2-5; D is unclear. This CDR3 is built from 13 residues. The ends were cut back, 0 bases at V and 5 bases at J, with 8 bases in the middle. Germline CDR1 and CDR2: SGDLS and YYNGEE. CDR3 amino acids: CASSVATRETQYF. The CDR3 DNA reads as TGTGCCAGCAGCGTAGCTACCCGGGAGACCCAGTACTTC.

This clonotype appeared many times. This chain joins TRBV7-8 and TRBJ1-6; D is ambiguous. The germline CDR1 and CDR2 sequences are SGHVS and FQNEAQ. V lost 4 bases and J lost 5, with 12 bases in between. This CDR3 region has 15 residues. As DNA, the CDR3 is TGTGCCAGCAGCTACTCTATTGGAGATAATTCACCCCTCCACTTT. It encodes CASSYSIGDNSPLHF.

CDR3 in DNA: TGTGCCAGCCGACGTAGAACTAGGGGAGAGACCCAGTACTTC. Protein: CASRRRTRGETQYF. This chain uses TRBV7-8 with TRBJ2-5, with D tentatively TRBD1 or TRBD2 (5 bases each). The CDR3 is made up of 14 amino acids. Germline CDR1 SGHVS, CDR2 FQNEAQ. V was pared by 8 bases and J by 4 bases, with 17 bases between.